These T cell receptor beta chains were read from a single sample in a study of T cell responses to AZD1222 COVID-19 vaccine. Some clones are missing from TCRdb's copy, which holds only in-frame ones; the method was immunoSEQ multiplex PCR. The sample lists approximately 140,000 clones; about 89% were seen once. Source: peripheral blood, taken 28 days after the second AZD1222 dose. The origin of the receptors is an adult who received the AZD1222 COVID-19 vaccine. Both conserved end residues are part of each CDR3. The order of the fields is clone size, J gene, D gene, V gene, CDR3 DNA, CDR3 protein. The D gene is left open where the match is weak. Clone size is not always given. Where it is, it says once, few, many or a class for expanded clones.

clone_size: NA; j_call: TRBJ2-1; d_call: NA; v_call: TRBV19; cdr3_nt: TGTGCCAGTAGTAAGGCGGGGAACGACAATGAGCAGTTCTTC; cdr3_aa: CASSKAGNDNEQFF
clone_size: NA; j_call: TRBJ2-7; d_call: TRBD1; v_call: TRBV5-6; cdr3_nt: TGTGCCAGCTCAGCACAGGGCCTAGGACAGGGTTCCTACGAGCAGTACTTC; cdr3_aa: CASSAQGLGQGSYEQYF
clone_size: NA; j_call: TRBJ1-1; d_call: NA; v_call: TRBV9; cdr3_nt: TGTGCCAGCAGCGTAGTAAACAGTCTGAACACTGAAGCTTTCTTT; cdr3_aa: CASSVVNSLNTEAFF
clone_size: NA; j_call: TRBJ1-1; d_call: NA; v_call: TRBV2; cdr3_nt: TGTGCCAGCAGTGAGTTGAGCTTGACAGCGAACACTGAAGCTTTCTTT; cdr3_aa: CASSELSLTANTEAFF
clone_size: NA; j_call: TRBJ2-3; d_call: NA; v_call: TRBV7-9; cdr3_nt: TGTGCCAGCAGCTTGGCAGGCGGCGGGAATACGCAGTATTTT; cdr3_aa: CASSLAGGGNTQYF
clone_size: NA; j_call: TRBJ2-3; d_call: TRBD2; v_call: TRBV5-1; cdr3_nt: TGCGCCAGCAAGGTGGATTTCGGGACTAGCGGGAGGAACACAGATACGCAGTATTTT; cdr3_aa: CASKVDFGTSGRNTDTQYF
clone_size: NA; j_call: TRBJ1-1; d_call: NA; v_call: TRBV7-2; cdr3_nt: TGTGCCAGCAGCGAGGGTAGGGTCACTGAAGCTTTCTTT; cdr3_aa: CASSEGRVTEAFF
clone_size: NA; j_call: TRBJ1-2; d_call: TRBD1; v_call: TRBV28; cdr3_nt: TGTGCCAGCAGGACCCGGGACAGTTATGGCTACACCTTC; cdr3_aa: CASRTRDSYGYTF
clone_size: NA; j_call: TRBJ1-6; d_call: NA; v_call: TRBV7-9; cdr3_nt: TGTGCCAGCAGCCCCGGTGGAGGGAGTTCTTCACCCCTCCACTTT; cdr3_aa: CASSPGGGSSSPLHF
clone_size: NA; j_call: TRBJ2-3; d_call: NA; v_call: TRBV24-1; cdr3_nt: TGTGCCACCAGTGATTTAGGCGATACGCAGTATTTT; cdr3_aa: CATSDLGDTQYF
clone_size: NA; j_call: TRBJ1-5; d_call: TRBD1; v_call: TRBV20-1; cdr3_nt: TGCAGTGCTAGTATCAGGGGGCGCCCCGGTCAGCCCCAGCATTTT; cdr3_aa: CSASIRGRPGQPQHF
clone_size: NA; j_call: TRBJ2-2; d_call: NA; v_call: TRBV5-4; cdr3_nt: TGTGCCAGCAGCTGGTCTATAACCAACCCCGGGGAGCTGTTTTTT; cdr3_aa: CASSWSITNPGELFF
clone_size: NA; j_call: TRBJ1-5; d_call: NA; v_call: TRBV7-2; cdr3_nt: TGTGCCAGCAGCTTAGTCGGGAATAGCAATCAGCCCCAGCATTTT; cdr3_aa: CASSLVGNSNQPQHF
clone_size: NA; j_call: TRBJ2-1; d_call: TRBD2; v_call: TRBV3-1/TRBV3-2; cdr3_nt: TGTGCCAGCAGCCAAGTTAAGCCTAGCGGGCCCTACAATGAGCAGTTCTTC; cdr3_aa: CASSQVKPSGPYNEQFF
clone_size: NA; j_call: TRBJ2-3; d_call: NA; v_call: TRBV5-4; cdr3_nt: TGTGCCAGCAGCTTGTCAGGTCTAGTAATCACAGATACGCAGTATTTT; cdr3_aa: CASSLSGLVITDTQYF
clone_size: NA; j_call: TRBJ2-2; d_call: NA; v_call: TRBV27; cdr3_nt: TGTGCCAGCAGTTTGTTGACTGCCGGTCCGAACACCGGGGAGCTGTTTTTT; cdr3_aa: CASSLLTAGPNTGELFF
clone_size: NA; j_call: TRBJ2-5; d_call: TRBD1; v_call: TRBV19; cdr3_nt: TGTGCCAGTAGTATAGGGGCAGGGGGAGAGACCCAGTACTTC; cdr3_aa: CASSIGAGGETQYF
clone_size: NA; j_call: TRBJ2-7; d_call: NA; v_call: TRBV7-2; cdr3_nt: TGTGCCAGCAGCTTAGACGGAAAAAGCGACTACGAGCAGTACTTC; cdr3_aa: CASSLDGKSDYEQYF
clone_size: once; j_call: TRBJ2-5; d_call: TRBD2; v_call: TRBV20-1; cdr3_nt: TGCAGTGCTAGTGGACTAGCGGGGGGAGCAGAGACCCAGTACTTC; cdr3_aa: CSASGLAGGAETQYF
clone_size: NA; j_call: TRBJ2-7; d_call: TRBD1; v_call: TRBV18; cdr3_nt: TGTGCCAGCAACGGACAGGGGTTCTACGAGCAGTACTTC; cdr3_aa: CASNGQGFYEQYF
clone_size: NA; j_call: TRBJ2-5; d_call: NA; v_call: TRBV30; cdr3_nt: TGTGCCTGGGCAGGGGTCGAGCGAGAGACCCAGTACTTC; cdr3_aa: CAWAGVERETQYF
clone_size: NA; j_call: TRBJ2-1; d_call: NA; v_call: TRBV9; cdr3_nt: TGTGCCAGCAGCCCTCGGACAGTTAACAATGAGCAGTTCTTC; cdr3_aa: CASSPRTVNNEQFF
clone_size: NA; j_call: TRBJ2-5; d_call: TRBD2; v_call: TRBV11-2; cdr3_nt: TGTGCCAGCAGGCTGGCGGGGGGGATACAAGAGACCCAGTACTTC; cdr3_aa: CASRLAGGIQETQYF
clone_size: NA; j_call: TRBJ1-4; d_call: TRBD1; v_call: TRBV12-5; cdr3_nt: TGTGCTAGTGCCTTCCAGGGGGCGATGGCAACTAATGAAAAACTGTTTTTT; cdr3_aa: CASAFQGAMATNEKLFF
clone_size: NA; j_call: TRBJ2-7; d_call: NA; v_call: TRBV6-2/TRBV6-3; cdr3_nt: TGTGCCAGCAGTTACTCGAGTGGTGTCCCAGAAAGGTCCTACGAGCAGTACTTC; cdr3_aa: CASSYSSGVPERSYEQYF
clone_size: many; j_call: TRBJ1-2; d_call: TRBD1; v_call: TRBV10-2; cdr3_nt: TGCGCCAGCAGTGGCCTTCTCGGACAGGGGGAAAAGTCAGATGGCTACACCTTC; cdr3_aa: CASSGLLGQGEKSDGYTF
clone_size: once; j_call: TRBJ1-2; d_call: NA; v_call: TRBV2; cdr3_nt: TGTGCCAGGGGCCCAGAGACGGCTTCTGGCTACACCTTC; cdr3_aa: CARGPETASGYTF
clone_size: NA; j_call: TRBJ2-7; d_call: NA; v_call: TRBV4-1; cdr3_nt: TGCGCCAGCAGCCCTTACGGTCTTGGCGGGAAGTCTTACGAGCAGTACTTC; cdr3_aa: CASSPYGLGGKSYEQYF
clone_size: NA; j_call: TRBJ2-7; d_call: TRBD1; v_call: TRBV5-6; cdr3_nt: TGTGCCAGCAGCCTGACAGGGGATCCCTACGAGCAGTACTTC; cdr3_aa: CASSLTGDPYEQYF
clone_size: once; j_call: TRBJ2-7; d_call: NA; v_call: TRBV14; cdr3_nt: TGTGCCGGCAGCCAAGAGTGGGCGACGATGGACGAGCAGTACTTC; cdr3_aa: CAGSQEWATMDEQYF
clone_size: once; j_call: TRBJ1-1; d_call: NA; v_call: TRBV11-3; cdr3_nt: TGTGCCAGCAACCCTATGAGGGGGAACACTGAAGCTTTCTTT; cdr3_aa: CASNPMRGNTEAFF
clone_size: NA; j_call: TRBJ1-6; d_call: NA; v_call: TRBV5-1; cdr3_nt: TGCGCCAGCAGCTTCCTTCCGCCCGGAGAGGGGATAGTTGGATCACCCCTCCACTTT; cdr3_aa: CASSFLPPGEGIVGSPLHF
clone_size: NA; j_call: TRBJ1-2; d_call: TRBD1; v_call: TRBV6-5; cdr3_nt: TGTGCCAGCTGCTGGCAGGGGGGCCTCTATGGCTACACCTTC; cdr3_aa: CASCWQGGLYGYTF
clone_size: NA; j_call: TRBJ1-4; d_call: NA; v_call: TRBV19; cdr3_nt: TGTGCCAGTAGTCTGGGACTGACTAATGAAAAACTGTTTTTT; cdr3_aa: CASSLGLTNEKLFF
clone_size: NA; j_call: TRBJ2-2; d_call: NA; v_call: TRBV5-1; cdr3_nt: TGCGCCAGCAGCTTGGTATCTGGGGAGCTGTTTTTT; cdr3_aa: CASSLVSGELFF
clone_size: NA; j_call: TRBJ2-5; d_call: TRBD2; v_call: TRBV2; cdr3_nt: TGTGCCAGCAGTCCGCCTAGCGGGGAACCCCAAGAGACCCAGTACTTC; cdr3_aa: CASSPPSGEPQETQYF
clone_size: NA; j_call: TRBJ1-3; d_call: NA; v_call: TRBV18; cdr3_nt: TGTGCCAGCTCACCACGGCAGGATCGGAACACCATATATTTT; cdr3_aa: CASSPRQDRNTIYF
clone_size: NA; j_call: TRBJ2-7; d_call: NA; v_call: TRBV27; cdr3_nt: TGTGCCAGCCAGAAGGGGGGCGAGCAGTACTTC; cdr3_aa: CASQKGGEQYF
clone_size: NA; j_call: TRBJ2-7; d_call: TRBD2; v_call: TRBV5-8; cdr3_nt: TGTGCCAGCAGCTTCGCTAGCGGGGCTTCCTACGAGCAGTACTTC; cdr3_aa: CASSFASGASYEQYF
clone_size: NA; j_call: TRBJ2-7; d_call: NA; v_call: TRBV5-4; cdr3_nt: TGTGCCAGCAGCTTTCAGGGAGGCTACGAGCAGTACTTC; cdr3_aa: CASSFQGGYEQYF